The rows below give T cell receptor beta chains drawn from one sample of a study of OX40 agonist ivuxolimab in advanced cancers. TCRdb's table, derived via immunoSEQ multiplex PCR, lists solely in-frame clones and lacks some. In the table there are 30,000 to 45,000 clones, roughly four fifths of which are singletons. The source was CD4+ or CD8+ T cells sorted from blood, collected in a trial of the OX40 agonist ivuxolimab. Receptors were obtained from an adult with an advanced solid tumor such as melanoma, head and neck, liver or kidney cancer. Each CDR3 is given with its conserved first and last residue. D genes are given only for firm matches. Only some rows state a clone size, as once, few, many or a class for expanded clones.

clone_size	v_call	j_call	d_call	cdr3_aa	cdr3_nt
NA	TRBV5-5	TRBJ2-3	NA	CASSLRGGDTQYF	TGTGCCAGCAGCCTGAGGGGGGGAGATACGCAGTATTTT
NA	TRBV11-2	TRBJ2-7	NA	CASSLAPHPYEQYF	TGTGCCAGCAGCTTAGCTCCCCACCCCTACGAGCAGTACTTC
NA	TRBV27	TRBJ2-3	NA	CASSFGDRPTQYF	TGTGCCAGCAGTTTTGGGGATCGGCCTACGCAGTATTTT
NA	TRBV2	TRBJ2-5	NA	CASRYWETQYF	TGTGCCAGCAGGTATTGGGAGACCCAGTACTTC
few	TRBV18	TRBJ1-4	NA	CASSPRDKGQLFF	TGTGCCAGCTCACCAAGGGACAAGGGACAACTGTTTTTT
NA	TRBV5-5	TRBJ1-2	NA	CASSGRGGIDYGYTF	TGTGCCAGCAGCGGCAGAGGGGGTATTGACTATGGCTACACCTTC
few	TRBV6-1	TRBJ2-5	NA	CASSVPGSGQETQYF	TGTGCCAGCAGTGTCCCCGGGAGCGGCCAAGAGACCCAGTACTTC
NA	TRBV4-1	TRBJ1-3	TRBD1	CASSQVSLFEGTGPGNTIYF	TGCGCCAGCAGCCAAGTCAGTCTTTTTGAGGGGACAGGTCCTGGAAACACCATATATTTT
NA	TRBV5-5	TRBJ2-2	TRBD1	CASSLITGGSGELFF	TGTGCCAGCAGCTTGATTACAGGGGGCTCCGGGGAGCTGTTTTTT
NA	TRBV7-8	TRBJ2-6	NA	CASSRPGRPSGANVLTF	TGTGCCAGCAGCCGACCTGGACGCCCCTCTGGGGCCAACGTCCTGACTTTC
NA	TRBV5-5	TRBJ2-3	NA	CASSLSSGTDTQYF	TGTGCCAGCAGCTTGAGTTCTGGCACAGATACGCAGTATTTT
NA	TRBV21-1	TRBJ1-1	NA	CASRTGRTEAFF	TGCGCCAGCAGGACAGGGAGAACTGAAGCTTTCTTT
NA	TRBV7-9	TRBJ2-7	NA	CASSGTPAYEQYF	TGTGCCAGCTCCGGGACGCCCGCCTACGAGCAGTACTTC
NA	TRBV7-8	TRBJ2-7	TRBD2	CASSFWLAGAHDEQYF	TGTGCCAGCAGCTTTTGGCTAGCGGGGGCCCATGACGAGCAGTACTTC
once	TRBV11-2	TRBJ1-2	TRBD1	CASSMNRGRRLGYTF	TGTGCCAGCAGCATGAACAGGGGGCGGCGGCTTGGCTACACCTTC
NA	TRBV6-4	TRBJ1-5	NA	CASSEGVGQPQHF	TGTGCCAGCAGTGAGGGTGTCGGCCAGCCCCAGCATTTT